These T cell receptor beta chains were read from a single sample in a study of beta chain features in type 1 diabetes. Profiling relied on immunoSEQ multiplex PCR, and the TCRdb table lists in-frame clones only, not all of them. The repertoire holds roughly 53,000 clones, over 40% seen once, with less than 1.5% in the top ten. The sequencing input was Tregs from blood. The receptors were sampled from a man between 25 and 39 years old with type 1 diabetes. Both conserved end residues are part of each CDR3. Each record gives: clone size, V gene, D gene, J gene, CDR3 protein, CDR3 DNA. The D gene is left open where the match is weak. The listing skips clone size in some rows; elsewhere it reads once, few, many or a size class.

.	TRBV6-1	TRBD1	TRBJ2-7	CASETGSLNEQYF	TGTGCCAGCGAGACAGGGAGCTTAAACGAGCAGTACTTC
few	TRBV4-3	.	TRBJ1-2	CASSQGAEGAVPYTF	TGCGCCAGCAGCCAAGGCGCGGAGGGAGCGGTCCCCTACACCTTC
.	TRBV7-2	.	TRBJ2-2	CASSSQGTGELFF	TGTGCCAGCAGCTCGCAGGGTACCGGGGAGCTGTTTTTT
.	TRBV5-5	.	TRBJ2-7	CASSHLGGAFIYEQYF	TGTGCCAGCAGCCACCTGGGGGGGGCTTTCATCTACGAGCAGTACTTC
.	TRBV29-1	TRBD1	TRBJ2-5	CSVEKDTGVETQYF	TGCAGCGTTGAGAAAGATACAGGGGTAGAGACCCAGTACTTC
few	TRBV6-6	TRBD2	TRBJ2-1	CASSSGLAGSGGEQFF	TGTGCCAGCAGTTCTGGGCTAGCGGGATCGGGCGGTGAGCAGTTCTTC
few	TRBV6-5	TRBD1	TRBJ1-1	CASGLGGSRNTEAFF	TGTGCCAGCGGTTTAGGGGGCAGTAGAAACACTGAAGCTTTCTTT
few	TRBV6-6	.	TRBJ2-5	CASRSVASETQYF	TGTGCCAGCAGGAGTGTAGCGTCAGAGACCCAGTACTTC
.	TRBV5-1	TRBD1	TRBJ1-4	CASSSTGANEKLFF	TGCGCCAGCAGCTCCACAGGGGCAAATGAAAAACTGTTTTTT
.	TRBV2	.	TRBJ2-1	CASSEREGNNEQFF	TGTGCCAGCAGTGAGAGAGAGGGAAACAATGAGCAGTTCTTC
.	TRBV18	TRBD1	TRBJ1-5	CASSLFAPDRLSNQPQHF	TGTGCCAGCTCACTCTTTGCCCCGGACAGGCTCAGCAATCAGCCCCAGCATTTT
few	TRBV7-9	.	TRBJ1-5	CASSSWDNPTGPQHF	TGTGCCAGCAGCTCATGGGACAACCCAACTGGCCCCCAGCATTTT
.	TRBV6-1	TRBD2	TRBJ2-7	CASKAGPSYEQYF	TGTGCCAGCAAAGCGGGGCCCTCCTACGAGCAGTACTTC
.	TRBV30	.	TRBJ2-2	CALGLVSSGTGELFF	TGTGCCCTTGGTCTAGTATCGTCGGGTACCGGGGAGCTGTTTTTT
.	TRBV18	.	TRBJ2-1	CASSPASGQSNEQFF	TGTGCCAGCTCACCTGCGTCTGGACAGAGCAATGAGCAGTTCTTC
medium-sized	TRBV7-9	TRBD1	TRBJ1-2	CASSLQGAGGYTF	TGTGCCAGCAGCCTCCAGGGGGCGGGAGGCTACACCTTC
.	TRBV6-1	TRBD1	TRBJ2-1	CASRDGTGYYNEQFF	TGTGCCAGCAGGGATGGGACAGGGTATTACAATGAGCAGTTCTTC
.	TRBV7-9	TRBD1	TRBJ2-7	CASSTQEGTGGFYEQYF	TGTGCCAGCAGCACCCAGGAGGGGACAGGGGGTTTCTACGAGCAGTACTTC
few	TRBV5-6	TRBD1	TRBJ2-7	CASSLGQGFSYEQYF	TGTGCCAGCAGCTTGGGACAGGGGTTCTCCTACGAGCAGTACTTC
.	TRBV7-2	.	TRBJ1-5	CASSPSNQPQHF	TGTGCCAGCAGCCCCAGTAATCAGCCCCAGCATTTT
once	TRBV27	TRBD2	TRBJ2-7	CASSSQASGVQYF	TGTGCCAGCAGTTCCCAGGCGAGCGGGGTTCAGTACTTC
.	TRBV2	.	TRBJ2-3	CATPPGRLSTDTQYF	TGTGCCACCCCCCCTGGTCGGTTAAGCACAGATACGCAGTATTTT
.	TRBV9	.	TRBJ2-3	CASSVAGGGLTDTQYF	TGTGCCAGCAGCGTAGCAGGTGGAGGCCTCACAGATACGCAGTATTTT
few	TRBV7-8	.	TRBJ1-1	CASSLEEGVRGAFF	TGTGCCAGCAGCTTAGAGGAGGGCGTTAGAGGAGCTTTCTTT
few	TRBV9	TRBD2	TRBJ2-2	CASSVGVAGASTGELFF	TGTGCCAGCAGCGTAGGAGTAGCGGGAGCGAGCACCGGGGAGCTGTTTTTT
many	TRBV10-3	.	TRBJ1-3	CAISATGDGNTIYF	TGTGCCATCAGTGCCACAGGAGATGGAAACACCATATATTTT
.	TRBV5-6	TRBD2	TRBJ2-7	CASSTRLAGTYEQYF	TGTGCCAGCAGCACCCGACTAGCGGGAACCTACGAGCAGTACTTC